One sample yielded the 8 T cell receptor beta chains listed below, sequenced in a study of PD-L1 blockade in urothelial cancer. Assay: immunoSEQ multiplex PCR; the TCRdb copy retains only in-frame clones and omits some. The sample holds 60,000 to 70,000 clones, roughly 77% seen once. Time point denoted: pretreatment peripheral blood. The sample was PBMCs, taken around atezolizumab (anti-PD-L1) treatment. All receptors come from a man between 65 and 85 years old with urothelial cancer.

The chain recombines TRBV19 with TRBJ1-3, with TRBD1 as a possible D gene (5 bases). V lost 8 bases and J 0 bases, leaving 8 bases between the germline ends. CDR3 length: 13 residues. The V gene's germline CDR1 is LNHDA and CDR2 SQIVND (reference sequence). CDR3 in amino acids: CASSGDSGNTIYF. As DNA, the CDR3 is TGTGCCAGTTCGGGGGACTCTGGAAACACCATATATTTT.

The chain joins TRBV7-3 to TRBJ1-2; the D gene is possibly TRBD1 (6 bases). The V end lost 0 bases, the J end lost 8 bases, and 16 bases lay between the germline ends. The CDR3 sequence is 15 residues long. The germline gives CDR1 SGHTA, CDR2 FQGTGA. The CDR3 DNA reads as TGTGCCAGCAGCTTAACCCATACAGGGCGAAGGGGCTACACCTTC. It yields the protein CASSLTHTGRRGYTF.

For this clone: A junction end diverges from the germline sequence, so it may reflect a read error. J is TRBJ1-1 and V is TRBV7-7, with D tentatively TRBD1 (6 bases). Germline V CDR1 and CDR2: SSHAT, FNYEAQ (reference sequence). This CDR3 has 13 amino acids. The CDR3 is CASSRTENTEAFF. The CDR3 DNA reads TGTGCTAGCAGTCGGACAGAAAACACTGAAGCTTTCTTT.

The rearrangement links TRBV7-2 to TRBJ2-7, with TRBD2 as a possible D gene (5 bases). Germline V lookup: CDR1 SGHTA, CDR2 FQGNSA. This CDR3 contains 16 residues. Trimming left V 1 base short and J 2 bases short, with 15 bases between. CDR3 in DNA: TGTGCCAGCAGCTTAGTAGGCTCGCGGGCGACCTACGAGCAGTACTTC. It translates to CASSLVGSRATYEQYF.

The chain carries TRBV15 and TRBJ1-5, with TRBD1 as a possible D gene (6 bases). The V gene's germline CDR1 is LNHNV and CDR2 YYDKDF (reference sequence). The CDR3 covers 16 residues. The ends were cut back, 0 bases at V and 1 base at J, with 10 bases in the middle. The CDR3 loop is CATSRDPGQSNQPQHF. In nucleotides, the CDR3 is TGTGCCACCAGCAGAGATCCTGGACAGAGCAATCAGCCCCAGCATTTT. Full variable domain (missing parts from reference TRBV15 and TRBJ1-5): DAMVIQNPRYQVTQFGKPVTLSCSQTLNHNVMYWYQQKSSQAPKLLFHYYDKDFNNEADTPDNFQSRRPNTSFCFLDIRSPGLGDTAMYLCATSRDPGQSNQPQHFGDGTRLSIL.

The chain uses TRBV19 and TRBJ1-1, with TRBD1 identical over 7 bases. The CDR3 runs 15 residues. V was pared by 3 bases and J by 0 bases, with 4 bases of the junction left unmatched. Germline CDR1 LNHDA, CDR2 SQIVND (reference sequence). This chain's CDR3 is CASSIGQALNTEAFF. The CDR3 DNA is TGTGCCAGTAGTATCGGACAGGCGCTGAACACTGAAGCTTTCTTT.

The chain recombines TRBV5-1 with TRBJ1-2; no reliable D call. The V and J ends lost 0 bases and 4 bases respectively, with 10 bases between them. CDR3 length equals 14 residues. The germline V gene encodes CDR1 SGHRS and CDR2 YFSETQ. DNA of the CDR3: TGCGCCAGCAGCTTGGATCCGGGTTCCTATGGCTACACCTTC. This codes for CASSLDPGSYGYTF.

The chain has TRBV27 and TRBJ1-1, with a weak D call TRBD1 (5 bases). CDR1 is MNHEY, CDR2 SMNVEV, per germline (reference sequence). CDR3 length equals 14 residues. Trimming left V 1 base short and J 4 bases short, with 10 bases between. CDR3 coding DNA: TGTGCCAGCAGTTTATACCAGGGAGGCACTGAAGCTTTCTTT. This encodes CASSLYQGGTEAFF.